This passage covers 25 T cell receptor beta chains from one sample sequenced in a study of OX40 agonist ivuxolimab in advanced cancers. Data came from immunoSEQ multiplex PCR; TCRdb stores just in-frame clones and leaves some out. This table has tens of thousands of clones, about nine tenths appearing once. The specimen comprised CD4+ or CD8+ T cells sorted from blood, sampled in a trial of the OX40 agonist ivuxolimab. These receptors originate from an adult with an advanced solid tumor such as melanoma, head and neck, liver or kidney cancer.

The genes are TRBV6-5 and TRBJ2-1, with D maybe TRBD1 (6 bases). Trimming left V 0 bases short and J 3 bases short, with 9 bases between. Germline loops: CDR1 MNHEY, CDR2 SVGAGI. This CDR3 contains 15 residues. CDR3: CASSYSSRGYNEQFF. The CDR3 nucleotides are TGTGCCAGCAGTTACTCGAGCAGGGGCTACAATGAGCAGTTCTTC.

The chain uses TRBV2 and TRBJ2-1; 13 bases fit TRBD2. After removal of 5 bases from V and 10 bases from J, the junction contained 8 bases not matched to a gene. Germline CDR1 SNHLY, CDR2 FYNNEI. The length of the CDR3 is 15 residues. Here the CDR3 DNA reads TGTGCCAGCAGTATTGGACTAGCGGGAGCGCAGGAGCAGTTCTTC. It translates to CASSIGLAGAQEQFF.

This clone was observed a few times. The V call is TRBV11-2, the J call TRBJ2-5; 8 positions agree with TRBD1. The V gene's germline CDR1 is SGHAT and CDR2 FQNNGV. Losses at the gene ends were 2 bases for V and 0 bases for J; bases not matched to a gene: 5. The CDR3 sequence is 16 residues long. Written as DNA, the CDR3 is TGTGCCAGCAGCTTAATGGCAGGGGGCGACCAAGAGACCCAGTACTTC. The encoded protein is CASSLMAGGDQETQYF.

The J gene is TRBJ2-3, the V gene TRBV10-2, with no clear D. The CDR3 spans 13 residues. Germline loops: CDR1 WSHSY, CDR2 SAAADI. Trimming stripped 3 bases from V and 2 bases from J, with 6 bases between. The CDR3 nucleotides are TGCGCCAGCAGTGAACCGGCCACAGATACGCAGTATTTT. Its protein is CASSEPATDTQYF.

The chain recombines TRBV19 with TRBJ2-2; D gene ambiguous. Trimming stripped 1 base from V and 7 bases from J, with 7 bases between. This CDR3 is 13 amino acids long. Germline CDR1 and CDR2: LNHDA and SQIVND (reference sequence). The CDR3 DNA sequence: TGTGCCAGTAGTATAGCCCTAGGCGGGGAGCTGTTTTTT. Translation: CASSIALGGELFF.

The chain combines TRBV19 with TRBJ1-3; D unresolved. The CDR3 has 16 residues. Germline CDR1 LNHDA, CDR2 SQIVND (reference sequence). V lost 2 bases to trimming and J lost 0 bases, with 11 bases between them. CDR3 in amino acids: CASSIPLLSSGNTIYF. In nucleotides, the CDR3 is TGTGCCAGTAGTATACCACTTCTGAGCTCTGGAAACACCATATATTTT.

The chain links TRBV6-6 to TRBJ1-2; unclear D gene. V was pared by 5 bases and J by 8 bases, with 18 bases between. Per the germline V gene, CDR1 is MNHNY and CDR2 is SVGAGI (reference sequence). The CDR3 contains 14 residues. For the CDR3, the DNA is TGTGCCAGCAGTCCTGCCGCGGGCGCGGGGGGCTACACCTTC. Its translation: CASSPAAGAGGYTF.

CDR3 sequence (DNA): TGTGCCAGCACCCTCATGACAGGAGGATCCTACGAGCAGTACTTC. Amino acid sequence: CASTLMTGGSYEQYF. The chain couples TRBV7-3 to TRBJ2-7; weak D call: TRBD1 (6 bases). Germline V gene data show CDR1 as SGHTA and CDR2 as FQGTGA. V dropped 7 bases and J dropped 1 base, with 17 bases sitting between them. The CDR3 spans 15 residues. The full variable domain, rest sourced from reference TRBV7-3 and TRBJ2-7, is GAGVSQTPSNKVTEKGKYVELRCDPISGHTALYWYRQSLGQGPEFLIYFQGTGAADDSGLPNDRFFAVRPEGSVSTLKIQRTERGDSAVYLCASTLMTGGSYEQYFGPGTRLTVT.

V gene TRBV15 combines with J gene TRBJ2-3; 9 bases match TRBD2. The CDR3 is 15 residues long. Germline trimming cut 3 bases from V and 6 bases from J; bases unmatched to any gene: 7. Germline V gene data show CDR1 as LNHNV and CDR2 as YYDKDF (reference sequence). The CDR3, as DNA: TGTGCCACCAGCAGCCTAGCGGGGAGCCGGGATACGCAGTATTTT. It encodes CATSSLAGSRDTQYF.

The gene calls are TRBV5-8 and TRBJ2-5; 9 bases agree with TRBD2. J was trimmed by 5 bases and V by 4 bases; bases with no gene match: 9. The CDR3 spans 15 residues. Germline loops: CDR1 SGHTS, CDR2 YDEGEE. The CDR3 reads CASSRQLAGAETQYF. CDR3 DNA: TGTGCCAGCAGCCGGCAACTAGCGGGTGCGGAGACCCAGTACTTC.

The genes are TRBV6-1 and TRBJ2-3; D ambiguous. This CDR3 has 15 amino acids. V lost 2 bases to trimming and J lost 0 bases, with 9 bases between them. The germline gives CDR1 MNHNS, CDR2 SASEGT. The CDR3 is CASSENGGSTDTQYF. The CDR3, as DNA: TGTGCCAGCAGTGAAAACGGCGGAAGCACAGATACGCAGTATTTT.

The genes are TRBV6-1 and TRBJ2-7; D call uncertain. This CDR3 is built from 14 residues. Germline V gene data show CDR1 as MNHNS and CDR2 as SASEGT. V dropped 2 bases and J dropped 3 bases, with 11 bases sitting between them. The CDR3 DNA reads as TGTGCCAGCAGTGAAATCCCCATGAACTACGAGCAGTACTTC. Translation gives CASSEIPMNYEQYF.

This sequence joins TRBV25-1 and TRBJ1-1, with a tentative D call TRBD1 (6 bases). Germline lookup yields CDR1 MGHDK and CDR2 SYGVNS. The CDR3 covers 13 residues. V lost 5 bases, J lost 2 bases, and 9 bases lay in between. The CDR3 nucleotides are TGTGCCAGCAGTAAGGGGGGCAACACTGAAGCTTTCTTT. Its translation is CASSKGGNTEAFF.

CDR3 amino acids: CASSIQITGSSSYEQYF. The CDR3 DNA is TGTGCCAGTAGCATACAAATAACAGGGAGTAGCTCCTACGAGCAGTACTTC. The chain combines TRBV19 with TRBJ2-7; TRBD1 might be the D (6 bases). This CDR3 is 17 amino acids long. V lost 6 bases and J 0 bases, leaving 21 bases between the germline ends. CDR1 LNHDA and CDR2 SQIVND come from the germline V gene (reference sequence).

The gene calls are TRBV11-3 and TRBJ2-7; D uncertain. Trimming cost V 5 bases and J 3 bases, with 14 bases left between them. Per the germline V gene, CDR1 is SGHNT and CDR2 is YENEEA. The CDR3 totals 14 residues. CDR3 sequence (DNA): TGTGCCAGCAGCCCCACTGTACAAGACTACGAGCAGTACTTC. Its translation: CASSPTVQDYEQYF.

The chain couples TRBV4-2 to TRBJ2-2; D ambiguous. Germline V lookup: CDR1 LGHNA, CDR2 YNFKEQ. This CDR3 has 16 residues. The ends were cut back, 0 bases at V and 3 bases at J, with 11 bases in the middle. CDR3 nucleotides: TGTGCCAGCAGCCAAGAGGGGTATGGTTACACCGGGGAGCTGTTTTTT. Its translation is CASSQEGYGYTGELFF.

In this sample, this clone turned up many times. The CDR3 loop is CASSMGQGLAEAFF. The DNA of the CDR3 is TGTGCCAGTAGTATGGGACAGGGGCTCGCCGAAGCTTTCTTT. The V call is TRBV19, the J call TRBJ1-1, with TRBD1 matching 10 bases. With V trimmed by 3 bases and J by 8 bases, 6 bases remained unmatched. The CDR3 consists of 14 residues. CDR1 is LNHDA and CDR2 is SQIVND in the germline V gene (reference sequence).

The chain uses TRBV7-3 and TRBJ2-3; no firm D call. Trimming shortened V by 5 bases and J by 6 bases, and 15 bases separated the two germline ends. Germline CDR1 is SGHTA and CDR2 is FQGTGA. This CDR3 region has 14 residues. The CDR3 region is CASSRQAGSDTQYF. CDR3 bases: TGTGCCAGCAGCCGTCAGGCCGGCTCGGATACGCAGTATTTT.

The V gene is TRBV28, the J gene TRBJ2-2; D not certain. In germline, CDR1 is MDHEN, CDR2 SYDVKM. CDR3 length: 14 amino acids. Between the trimmed V and J ends, which lost 3 bases and 3 bases, there was a span of 8 bases. CDR3 protein: CASSFWVDTGELFF. The CDR3, as DNA: TGTGCCAGCAGTTTCTGGGTTGACACCGGGGAGCTGTTTTTT.

The rearrangement links TRBV4-1 to TRBJ2-1; TRBD1 aligns across 10 bases. This CDR3 is built from 15 residues. J lost 8 bases, V lost 3 bases, and 7 bases had no gene match. Germline loops: CDR1 MGHRA, CDR2 YSYEKL. In DNA, the CDR3 is TGCGCCAGCAGCCACGCGACAGGGGGCCGTCATGAGCAGTTCTTC. Amino acids: CASSHATGGRHEQFF.

The V and J genes are TRBV5-6 and TRBJ1-6; D remains ambiguous. The V end was cut by 0 bases, the J end by 12 bases, with 13 bases between. The CDR3 runs 14 residues. Germline V gene lookup returns CDR1 SGHDT and CDR2 YYEEEE. CDR3 nucleotides: TGTGCCAGCAGCTTGGAGCCGAGGGCGCTACCCCTCCACTTT. As protein: CASSLEPRALPLHF.

V is TRBV7-2 and J is TRBJ2-7, with TRBD2 as a possible D gene (7 bases). Trimming left V 4 bases short and J 0 bases short, with 10 bases between. The CDR3 runs 14 residues. CDR1 is SGHTA, CDR2 FQGNSA, per germline. The CDR3, as DNA: TGTGCCAGCAGCTCAAGGGGGGGCTCCTACGAGCAGTACTTC. Its translation: CASSSRGGSYEQYF.

The V call is TRBV7-5, the J call TRBJ2-5; the table's D call TRBD1 went unverified against the DNA. TRBV7-5 is a pseudogene. The CDR3 contains 13 residues. The CDR3, as DNA: TGTGCCTCACCGTGGGGCCTCCCGGAGACCCAGTACTTC. Translated, it gives CASPWGLPETQYF.

The chain links TRBV4-3 to TRBJ1-4, with D uncertain. The CDR3 runs to 15 residues. Germline V gene lookup returns CDR1 LGHNA and CDR2 YSLEER. V shed 0 bases and J shed 7 bases, with 12 bases lying between them. The CDR3 loop reads CASSQDLTWGEKLFF. The CDR3 DNA reads TGCGCCAGCAGCCAAGATTTAACCTGGGGTGAAAAACTGTTTTTT.

The rearrangement links TRBV7-9 to TRBJ2-1, with 16 bases matching TRBD2. Trimming at V came to 1 base and at J to 8 bases, leaving 5 bases not matched to a gene. The CDR3 loop spans 17 amino acids. The germline CDR1 and CDR2 sequences are SEHNR and FQNEAQ (reference sequence). In nucleotides, the CDR3 is TGTGCCAGCAGCTTAGGCGGGACTAGCGGGGGGGAGGATGAGCAGTTCTTC. Residues: CASSLGGTSGGEDEQFF.